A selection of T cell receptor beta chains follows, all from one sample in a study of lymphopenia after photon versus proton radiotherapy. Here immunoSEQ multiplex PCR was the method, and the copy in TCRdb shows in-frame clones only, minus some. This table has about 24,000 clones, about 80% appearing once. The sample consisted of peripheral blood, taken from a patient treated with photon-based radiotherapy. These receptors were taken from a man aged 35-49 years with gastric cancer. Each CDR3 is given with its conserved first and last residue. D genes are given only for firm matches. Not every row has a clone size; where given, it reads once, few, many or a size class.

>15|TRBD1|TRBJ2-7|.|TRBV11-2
CASSSHRDRVKEQYF
TGTGCCAGCAGCTCACACCGGGACAGGGTGAAGGAGCAGTACTTC
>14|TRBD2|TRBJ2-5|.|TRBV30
CAWSGTSGGKTQYF
TGTGCCTGGAGTGGAACTAGCGGGGGTAAGACCCAGTACTTC
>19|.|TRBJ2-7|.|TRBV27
CASSSQPSTARHWSYEQYF
TGTGCCAGCAGTTCCCAGCCGTCGACAGCCCGTCATTGGTCCTACGAGCAGTACTTC
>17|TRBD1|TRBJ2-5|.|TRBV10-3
CAISDGSGGAGQETQYF
TGTGCCATCAGTGATGGGTCAGGGGGCGCGGGTCAAGAGACCCAGTACTTC
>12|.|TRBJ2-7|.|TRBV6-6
CASSPAQYEQYF
TGTGCCAGCAGCCCCGCCCAGTACGAGCAGTACTTC
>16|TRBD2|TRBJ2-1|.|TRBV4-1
CASSPRTSGGRGEQFF
TGCGCCAGCAGCCCCCGGACTAGCGGGGGCCGGGGTGAGCAGTTCTTC
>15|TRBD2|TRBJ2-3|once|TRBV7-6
CASSLEAGGSETQYF
TGTGCCAGCAGCTTAGAGGCGGGGGGCTCGGAGACGCAGTATTTT
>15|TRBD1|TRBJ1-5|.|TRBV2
CASRDGQGAFQPQHF
TGTGCCAGCAGGGATGGACAGGGGGCTTTTCAGCCCCAGCATTTT
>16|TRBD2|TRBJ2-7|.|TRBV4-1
CASSQVVAGVNYEQYF
TGCGCCAGCAGCCAAGTGGTAGCGGGGGTGAATTACGAGCAGTACTTC
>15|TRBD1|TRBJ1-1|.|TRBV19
CASLSLDRGLTEAFF
TGTGCCAGCCTTAGCCTGGACAGGGGGTTGACTGAAGCTTTCTTT
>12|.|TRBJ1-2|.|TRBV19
CASGPIGDGYTF
TGTGCCAGTGGACCGATTGGGGATGGCTACACCTTC
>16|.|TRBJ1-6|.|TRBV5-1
CASSLVVSNYNSPLHF
TGCGCCAGCAGCTTGGTAGTCTCCAACTATAATTCACCCCTCCACTTT
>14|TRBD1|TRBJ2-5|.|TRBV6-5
CASSYGGQQETQYF
TGTGCCAGCAGTTACGGGGGACAGCAAGAGACCCAGTACTTC
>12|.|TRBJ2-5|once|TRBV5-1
CASSQGKETQYF
TGCGCCAGCAGCCAGGGAAAAGAGACCCAGTACTTC
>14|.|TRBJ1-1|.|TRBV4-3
CASSQTGATTEAFF
TGCGCCAGCAGCCAAACGGGGGCGACGACTGAAGCTTTCTTT
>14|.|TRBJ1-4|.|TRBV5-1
CASSRQLDNEKLFF
TGCGCCAGCAGCCGACAGCTAGATAATGAAAAACTGTTTTTT
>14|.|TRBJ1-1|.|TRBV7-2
CASSMPGPNTEAFF
TGTGCCAGCAGCATGCCGGGACCGAACACTGAAGCTTTCTTT
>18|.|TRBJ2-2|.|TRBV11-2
CASSYPLRDIANTGELFF
TGTGCCAGCAGCTACCCACTCCGGGACATCGCGAACACCGGGGAGCTGTTTTTT
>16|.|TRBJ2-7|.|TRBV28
CASSPFGQGPTYEQYF
TGTGCCAGCAGTCCCTTTGGGCAGGGGCCCACCTACGAGCAGTACTTC
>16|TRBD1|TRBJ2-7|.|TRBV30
CALRDRGHSLGYEQYF
TGTGCCCTCCGGGACAGGGGTCACTCTTTGGGCTACGAGCAGTACTTC
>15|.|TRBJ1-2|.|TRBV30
CAWSVFGTGSYGYTF
TGTGCCTGGAGTGTCTTCGGGACGGGAAGCTATGGCTACACCTTC
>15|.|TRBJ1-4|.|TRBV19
CASSSPKGLNEKLFF
TGTGCCAGTAGTAGCCCGAAGGGGCTTAATGAAAAACTGTTTTTT
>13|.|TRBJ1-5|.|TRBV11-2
CASSLGNRQPQHF
TGTGCCAGCAGCTTAGGGAATCGCCAGCCCCAGCATTTT
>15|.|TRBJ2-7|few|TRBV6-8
CASSDLAGGEYEQYF
TGTGCCAGCAGTGACTTAGCCGGCGGGGAGTACGAGCAGTACTTC
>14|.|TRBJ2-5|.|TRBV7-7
CASSSAGQSGTQYF
TGTGCCAGCAGCTCCGCGGGACAGTCTGGGACCCAGTACTTC
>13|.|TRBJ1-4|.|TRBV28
CASVGGAQEKLFF
TGTGCCAGCGTGGGGGGGGCCCAGGAAAAACTGTTTTTT
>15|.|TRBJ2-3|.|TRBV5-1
CASSRGAGSTDTQYF
TGCGCCAGCAGCCGAGGGGCAGGGAGCACAGATACGCAGTATTTT
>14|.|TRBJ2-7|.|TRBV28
CASSLRGARYEQYF
TGTGCCAGCAGTTTGCGAGGGGCTAGGTACGAGCAGTACTTC
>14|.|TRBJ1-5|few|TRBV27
CASSRGDLGQPQHF
TGTGCCAGCAGTAGGGGGGACTTAGGGCAGCCCCAGCATTTT
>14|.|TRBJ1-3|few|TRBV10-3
CAISDRTSGNTIYF
TGTGCCATCAGTGATCGGACATCTGGAAACACCATATATTTT
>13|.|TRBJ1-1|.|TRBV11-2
CASSLNGQTEAFF
TGTGCCAGCAGCTTGAACGGACAGACTGAAGCTTTCTTT